This T cell receptor (beta chain) was captured by sequencing in a study of blood T cell repertoires in COVID-19. TCRdb's copy holds only in-frame clones and misses some; the assay was immunoSEQ multiplex PCR. The sample includes roughly 500,000 clones, roughly 90% of them seen just once. This CDR3 spans 16 amino acids. Looked up from germline, CDR1 is SGHTA and CDR2 is FQGNSA. V gave up 2 bases and J gave up 4 bases; unmatched junction bases: 6. This TCR derives from a middle-aged woman who had recovered from COVID-19. The chain combines TRBV7-2 with TRBJ2-3, with 10 bases identical to TRBD2. The sample comprised PBMCs or T cells enriched from blood (not recorded which). This chain's CDR3 is CASSLSLAGEADTQYF. Written as DNA, the CDR3 is TGTGCCAGCAGCTTAAGCCTAGCGGGAGAGGCAGATACGCAGTATTTT. Full variable domain (outside the CDR3, taken from reference TRBV7-2 and TRBJ2-3): GAGVSQSPSNKVTEKGKDVELRCDPISGHTALYWYRQSLGQGLEFLIYFQGNSAPDKSGLPSDRFSAERTGGSVSTLTIQRTQQEDSAVYLCASSLSLAGEADTQYFGPGTRLTVL.